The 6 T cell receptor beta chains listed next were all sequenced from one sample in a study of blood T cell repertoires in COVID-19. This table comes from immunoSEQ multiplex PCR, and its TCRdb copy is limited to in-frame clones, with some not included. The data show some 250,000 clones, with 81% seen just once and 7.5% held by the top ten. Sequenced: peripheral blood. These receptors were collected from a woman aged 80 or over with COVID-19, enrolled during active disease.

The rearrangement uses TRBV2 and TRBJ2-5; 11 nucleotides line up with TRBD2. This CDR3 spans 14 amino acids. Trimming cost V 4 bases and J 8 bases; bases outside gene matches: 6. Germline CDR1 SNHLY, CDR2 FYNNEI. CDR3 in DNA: TGTGCCAGCAGTGGTGGGCTAGCGGGGGGCACCCAGTACTTC. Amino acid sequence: CASSGGLAGGTQYF.

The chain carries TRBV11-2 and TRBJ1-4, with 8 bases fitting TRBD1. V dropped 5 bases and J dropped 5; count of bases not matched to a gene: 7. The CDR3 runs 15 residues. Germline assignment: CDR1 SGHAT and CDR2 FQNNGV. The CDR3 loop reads CASSQMTGVNEKLFF. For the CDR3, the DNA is TGTGCCAGCAGCCAAATGACAGGGGTGAATGAAAAACTGTTTTTT.

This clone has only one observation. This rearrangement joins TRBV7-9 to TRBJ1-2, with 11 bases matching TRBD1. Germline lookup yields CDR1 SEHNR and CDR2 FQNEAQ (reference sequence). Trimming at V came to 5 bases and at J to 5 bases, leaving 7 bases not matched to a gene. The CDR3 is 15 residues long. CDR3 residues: CASSPGQGAGYGYTF. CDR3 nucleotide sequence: TGTGCCAGCAGCCCTGGACAGGGGGCGGGGTATGGCTACACCTTC. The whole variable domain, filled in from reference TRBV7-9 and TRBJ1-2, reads DTGVSQNPRHKITKRGQNVTFRCDPISEHNRLYWYRQTLGQGPEFLTYFQNEAQLEKSRLLSDRFSAERPKGSFSTLEIQRTEQGDSAMYLCASSPGQGAGYGYTFGSGTRLTVV.

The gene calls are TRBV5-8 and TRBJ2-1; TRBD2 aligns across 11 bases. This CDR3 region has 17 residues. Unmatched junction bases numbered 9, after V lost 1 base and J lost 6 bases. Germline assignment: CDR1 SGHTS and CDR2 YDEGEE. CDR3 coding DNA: TGTGCCAGCAGCTTGTGGCTAGCGGGAGGCGGGGGCAATGAGCAGTTCTTC. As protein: CASSLWLAGGGGNEQFF.

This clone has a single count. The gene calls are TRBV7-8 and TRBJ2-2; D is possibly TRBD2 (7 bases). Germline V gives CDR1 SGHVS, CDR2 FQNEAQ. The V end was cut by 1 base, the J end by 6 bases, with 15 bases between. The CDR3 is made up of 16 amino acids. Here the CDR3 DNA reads TGTGCCAGCAGCTTAGAGGGGGGGGGTATCCCCGGGGAGCTGTTTTTT. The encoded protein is CASSLEGGGIPGELFF.

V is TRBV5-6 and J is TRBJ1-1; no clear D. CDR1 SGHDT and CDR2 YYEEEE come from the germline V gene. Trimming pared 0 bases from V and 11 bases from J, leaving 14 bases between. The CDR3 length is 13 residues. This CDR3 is CASSLAAGFQAFF. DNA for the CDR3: TGTGCCAGCAGCTTGGCGGCGGGATTTCAGGCTTTCTTT.